This record covers a single T cell receptor (beta chain). Its specificity is not known. The data were obtained in a study of Ad26.COV2.S vaccination and SARS-CoV-2 variants. Here immunoSEQ multiplex PCR was the method, and the copy in TCRdb shows in-frame clones only, minus some. The sample includes around 300,000 clones, less than 90% of them seen just once. Whole-study findings and limits: Vaccine recipients showed a spike-specific TCR breadth that was higher than in placebo recipients. An underestimation of total T cell responses may have resulted from the TCR breadth and depth analyses.

Between the trimmed V and J ends, which lost 4 bases and 2 bases, there was a span of 19 bases. Germline V CDR1 and CDR2: SGHRS, YFSETQ. CDR3 length equals 16 residues. Documented treatment: over 15 received Ad26.COV2.S at low or high dose, single or two shots; 5 received placebo; per-sample allocation not given. Each sample was drawn 63 days after the first injection (of vaccine or placebo). The chain has TRBV5-1 and TRBJ2-7, with D possibly being TRBD1 (5 bases). The source is a person between 18 and 65 years old who received the Ad26.COV2.S COVID-19 vaccine or a placebo. The sequencing used peripheral blood, collected in a trial of Ad26.COV2.S vaccine versus placebo. CDR3 loop: CASSPDGPPRAYEQYF. The CDR3 DNA sequence: TGCGCCAGCAGCCCGGACGGGCCCCCCAGGGCCTACGAGCAGTACTTC.